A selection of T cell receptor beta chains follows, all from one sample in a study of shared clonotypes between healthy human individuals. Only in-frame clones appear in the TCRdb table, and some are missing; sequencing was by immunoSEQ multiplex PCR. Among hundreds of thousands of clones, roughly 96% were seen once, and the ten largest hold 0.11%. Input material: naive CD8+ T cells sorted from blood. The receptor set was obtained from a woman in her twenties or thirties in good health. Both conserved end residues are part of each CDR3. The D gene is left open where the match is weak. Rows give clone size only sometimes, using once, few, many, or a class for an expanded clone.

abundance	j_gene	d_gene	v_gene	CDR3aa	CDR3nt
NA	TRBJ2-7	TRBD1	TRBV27	CASSWGQGYYEQYF	TGTGCCAGCAGCTGGGGACAGGGGTACTACGAGCAGTACTTC
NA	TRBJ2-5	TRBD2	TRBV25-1	CASSAGLEETQYF	TGTGCCAGCAGCGCGGGACTAGAAGAGACCCAGTACTTC
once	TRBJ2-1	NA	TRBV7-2	CASSSPTRGEQFF	TGTGCCAGCAGCTCCCCCACCCGGGGCGAGCAGTTCTTC
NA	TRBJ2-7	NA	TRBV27	CASKPGTSREQYF	TGTGCCAGCAAACCAGGGACCTCACGCGAGCAGTACTTC
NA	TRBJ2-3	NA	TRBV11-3	CASSLGPLATQYF	TGTGCCAGCAGCTTAGGTCCCCTTGCTACGCAGTATTTT
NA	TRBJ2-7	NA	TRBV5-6	CASSLWQEASYEQYF	TGTGCCAGCAGCTTGTGGCAGGAAGCCTCCTACGAGCAGTACTTC
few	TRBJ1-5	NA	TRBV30	CAWSVLGDQPQHF	TGTGCCTGGAGTGTACTAGGGGATCAGCCCCAGCATTTT
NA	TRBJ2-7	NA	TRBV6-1	CASRLGENEQYF	TGTGCCAGCAGGCTGGGAGAGAACGAGCAGTACTTC
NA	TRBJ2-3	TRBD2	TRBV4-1	CASSQLAGVGTDTQYF	TGCGCCAGCAGCCAACTAGCGGGAGTCGGCACAGATACGCAGTATTTT
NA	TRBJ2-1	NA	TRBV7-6	CASSSELSSYNEQFF	TGTGCCAGCAGCTCCGAGCTGAGCTCCTACAATGAGCAGTTCTTC
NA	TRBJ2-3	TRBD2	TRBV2	CASSEAFGLGTSDTQYF	TGTGCCAGCAGTGAAGCGTTCGGACTAGGTACTTCGGATACGCAGTATTTT
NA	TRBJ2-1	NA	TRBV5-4	CASSLESGNEQFF	TGTGCCAGCAGCTTGGAGTCTGGGAATGAGCAGTTCTTC
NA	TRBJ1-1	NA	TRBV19	CASSILVSGENTEAFF	TGTGCCAGTAGTATTTTAGTGTCAGGGGAGAACACTGAAGCTTTCTTT
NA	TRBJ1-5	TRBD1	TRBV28	CATSEGARNQPQHF	TGTGCCACCAGTGAGGGGGCGCGGAATCAGCCCCAGCATTTT
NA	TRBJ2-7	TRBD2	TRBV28	CASSLFAGGTYEQYF	TGTGCCAGCAGTTTATTTGCGGGAGGGACCTACGAGCAGTACTTC
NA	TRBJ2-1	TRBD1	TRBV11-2	CASSVPGQRSYNEQFF	TGTGCCAGCAGCGTACCGGGACAGCGCTCCTACAATGAGCAGTTCTTC
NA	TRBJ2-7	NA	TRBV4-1	CASSQDVSTYEQYF	TGCGCCAGCAGCCAAGACGTCAGTACCTACGAGCAGTACTTC
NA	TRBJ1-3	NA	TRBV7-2	CASSLQGTGNTIYF	TGTGCCAGCAGCTTACAGGGAACTGGAAACACCATATATTTT
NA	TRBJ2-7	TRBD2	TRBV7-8	CASSPRAGGPRYEQYF	TGTGCCAGCAGCCCCCGGGCGGGAGGGCCGCGATACGAGCAGTACTTC
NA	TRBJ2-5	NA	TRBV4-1	CASSQQGWQETQYF	TGCGCCAGCAGCCAACAGGGGTGGCAAGAGACCCAGTACTTC
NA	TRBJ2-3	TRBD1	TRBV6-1	CASSEPGGIPDTQYF	TGTGCCAGCAGTGAACCAGGGGGAATCCCAGATACGCAGTATTTT
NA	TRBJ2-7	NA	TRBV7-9	CASSLQGPEQYF	TGTGCCAGCAGCTTACAGGGCCCAGAGCAGTACTTC
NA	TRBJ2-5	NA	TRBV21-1	CASSPHLANHQETQYF	TGTGCCAGCAGCCCCCACCTGGCCAACCACCAAGAGACCCAGTACTTC
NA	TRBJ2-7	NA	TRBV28	CASSPGDPEQYF	TGTGCCAGCAGTCCCGGGGACCCTGAGCAGTACTTC
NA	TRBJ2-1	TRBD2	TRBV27	CASSLLAGVNNEQFF	TGTGCCAGCAGTTTACTAGCGGGAGTGAATAATGAGCAGTTCTTC
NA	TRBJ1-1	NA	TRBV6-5	CASSYSRENTEAFF	TGTGCCAGCAGTTACTCCAGGGAGAACACTGAAGCTTTCTTT